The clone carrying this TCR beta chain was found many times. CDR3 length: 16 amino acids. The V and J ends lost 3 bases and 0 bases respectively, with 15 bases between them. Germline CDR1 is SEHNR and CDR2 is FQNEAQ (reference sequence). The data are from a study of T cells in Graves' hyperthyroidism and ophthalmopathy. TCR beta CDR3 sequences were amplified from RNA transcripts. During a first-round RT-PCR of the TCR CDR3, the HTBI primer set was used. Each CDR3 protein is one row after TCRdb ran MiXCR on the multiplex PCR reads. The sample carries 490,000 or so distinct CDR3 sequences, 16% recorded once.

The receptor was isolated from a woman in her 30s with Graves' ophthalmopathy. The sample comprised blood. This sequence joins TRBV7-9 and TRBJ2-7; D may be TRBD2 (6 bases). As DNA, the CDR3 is TGTGCCAGCAGCTTTGTGGGCAGGGAGGACTCCTACGAGCAGTACTTC. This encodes CASSFVGREDSYEQYF.